This TCR beta chain was identified in a study of shared T cell receptors in the human thymus. V was clipped by 1 base and J by 6 bases; unmatched bases: 2. Germline V gene data show CDR1 as SGHDN and CDR2 as FVKESK. The CDR3 sequence is 14 residues long. Here immunoSEQ multiplex PCR was the method, and the copy in TCRdb shows in-frame clones only, minus some. The sample carries around 65,000 clones, roughly 96% recorded once. The chain couples TRBV14 to TRBJ1-2; 10 nucleotides line up with TRBD1. The sequence was obtained from a human donor. Sequencing was done on a sample of thymocytes. CDR3 region: CASSQVGTGDGYTF. The CDR3 nucleotides are TGTGCCAGCAGCCAAGTAGGGACAGGGGATGGCTACACCTTC.